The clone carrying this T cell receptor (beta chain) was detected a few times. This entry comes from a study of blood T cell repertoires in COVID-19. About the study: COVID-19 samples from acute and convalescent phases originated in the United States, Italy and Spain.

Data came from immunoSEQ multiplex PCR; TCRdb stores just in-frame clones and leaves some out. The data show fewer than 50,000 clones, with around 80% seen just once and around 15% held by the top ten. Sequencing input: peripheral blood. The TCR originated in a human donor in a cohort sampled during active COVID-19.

CDR3: CAWSVTSGRNEQFF. DNA of the CDR3: TGTGCCTGGAGTGTCACTAGCGGGAGAAATGAGCAGTTCTTC. The chain recombines TRBV30 with TRBJ2-1; TRBD2 matches 11 bases. Germline values: CDR1 GTSNPN, CDR2 SVGIG (reference sequence). V shed 0 bases, J shed 7 bases, and the junction held 2 bases outside the gene matches. CDR3 length equals 14 residues. The complete variable domain, with remaining parts taken from reference TRBV30 and TRBJ2-1, reads SQTIHQWPATLVQPVGSPLSLECTVEGTSNPNLYWYRQAAGRGLQLLFYSVGIGQISSEVPQNLSASRPQDRQFILSSKKLLLSDSGFYLCAWSVTSGRNEQFFGPGTRLTVL.